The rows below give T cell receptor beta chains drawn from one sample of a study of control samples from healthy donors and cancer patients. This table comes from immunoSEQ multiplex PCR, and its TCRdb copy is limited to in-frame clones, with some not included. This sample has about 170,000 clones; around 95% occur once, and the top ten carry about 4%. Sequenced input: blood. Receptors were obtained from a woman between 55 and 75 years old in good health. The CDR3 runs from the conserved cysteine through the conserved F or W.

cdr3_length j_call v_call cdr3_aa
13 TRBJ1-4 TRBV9 CASSVNDREKLFF
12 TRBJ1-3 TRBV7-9 CASSRAGNTIYF
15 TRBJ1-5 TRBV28 CASSLGGASNQPQHF
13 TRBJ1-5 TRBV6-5 CASSTDNFQPQHF
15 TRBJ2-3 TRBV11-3 CASSSSLSGTDTQYF
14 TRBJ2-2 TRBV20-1 CSASIGGPAGELFF
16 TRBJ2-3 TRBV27 CASSSRTSGYTDTQYF
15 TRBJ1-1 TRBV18 CASSRTEQGDTEAFF
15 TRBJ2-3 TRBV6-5 CASSQDYNPTDTQYF
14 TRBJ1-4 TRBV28 CASSSDSRGEKLFF
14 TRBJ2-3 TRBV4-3 CASSLGVRSDTQYF
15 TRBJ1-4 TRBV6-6 CASSTVQGPNEKLFF
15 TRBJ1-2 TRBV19 CASSTRVDRGQGYTF
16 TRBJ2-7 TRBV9 CASSVADGTTGYEQYF
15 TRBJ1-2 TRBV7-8 CASANPEASNYGYTF
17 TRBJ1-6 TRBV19 CASSIVRGAANNSPLHF
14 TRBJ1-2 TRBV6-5 CASSYRTAVYGYTF
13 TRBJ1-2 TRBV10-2 CASSEIAIGGYTF
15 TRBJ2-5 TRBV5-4 CASSASGGARETQYF
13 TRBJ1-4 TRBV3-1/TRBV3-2 CASSLSDREKLFF
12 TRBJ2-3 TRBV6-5 CASSSTTDTQYF
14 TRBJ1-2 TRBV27 CASSPGQGNYGYTF
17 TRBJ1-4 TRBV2 CASRLRGGKSTNEKLFF
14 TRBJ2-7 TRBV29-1 CSAESGDPTIEQYF
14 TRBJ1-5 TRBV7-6 CASSLGTGDQPQHF
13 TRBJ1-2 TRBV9 CASSVRQGGDYTF
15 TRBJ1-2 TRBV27 CASSLLPGYRYGYTF
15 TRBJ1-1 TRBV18 CASSPRDRVGTEAFF
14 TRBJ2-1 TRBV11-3 CASSLDLGYNEQFF
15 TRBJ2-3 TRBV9 CASSAGGQITDTQYF
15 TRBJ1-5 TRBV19 CASSYGDSSLGPQHF
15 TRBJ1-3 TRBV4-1 CASSLSTAPGSTIYF
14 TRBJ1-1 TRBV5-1 CASSLGQPSAEAFF
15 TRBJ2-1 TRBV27 CASNFRDSYSNEQFF
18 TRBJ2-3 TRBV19 CASSLPGQGLPGTDTQYF
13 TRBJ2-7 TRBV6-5 CASRRYSTYEQYF
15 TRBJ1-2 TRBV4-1 CASSAPTGEGYGYTF
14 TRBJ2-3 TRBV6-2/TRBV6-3 CASSYRLAGGQQYF
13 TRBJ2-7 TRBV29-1 CSVVNRGTYEQYF
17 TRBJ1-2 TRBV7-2 CASSLGGGALNGYGYTF
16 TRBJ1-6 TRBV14 CASSQKGSSYNSPLHF
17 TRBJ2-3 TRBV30 CAWRGSSGGSSTDTQYF